This T cell receptor (beta chain) is drawn from a study of identical twins. Comments on this clonotype: The antigen remains undetermined.

TCRdb passed the 5' RACE reads through MiXCR, listing each CDR3 protein once. The top ten clones hold 2.9% of a sample with 430,000 or so distinct CDR3 sequences, 20% to 25% of them seen once. Study results and caveats: High-abundance cord blood beta clonotypes had fewer insertions; memory repertoires showed none. Models underestimated out-of-frame TCR alpha sharing in monozygotic twins.

This same sample was also taken into another study, of T cells expressing NK-cell markers.

Material: CD4+ T cells sorted from blood. The clonotype was recovered from a woman between 18 and 30 years old in good health.

The CDR3 spells CASHSRGSTLSEAFF. CDR3 nucleotides: TGCGCCAGCCATTCCAGGGGCTCGACGTTGTCTGAAGCTTTCTTT. The chain uses TRBV10-2 and TRBJ1-1; maybe TRBD1 (6 bases). Looked up from germline, CDR1 is WSHSY and CDR2 is SAAADI. V was trimmed by 8 bases and J by 6 bases, leaving 22 bases between them. The CDR3 extends over 15 amino acids.